Sequencing of this T cell receptor (beta chain) was carried out in a study of cytomegalovirus exposure and HLA in healthy donors. At the level of the study: It was reported in a later analysis that the same platform had been used for the 120 validation repertoires as for the roughly 670 first-cohort repertoires.

Separation from the roughly 670-subject first cohort characterized the roughly 120-subject validation cohort, to which the donors belonged. Only one count was recorded for this clone. Its antigen is unknown. This CDR3 is also generated by other DNA sequences in the sample. Broader study findings: There were about 160 TCR beta chains listed as cytomegalovirus-associated. There were a few CMV-associated chains whose specificity for CMV antigens was confirmed in vitro.

Sequenced by immunoSEQ multiplex PCR; TCRdb stores in-frame clones only, minus some. The sample holds about 63,000 clones, more than 80% seen once. Between the trimmed V and J ends, which lost 0 bases and 3 bases, there was a span of 9 bases. Germline lookup yields CDR1 SGHNT and CDR2 YYREEE (reference sequence). The CDR3 runs to 14 residues. V is TRBV5-4 and J is TRBJ1-1; D is possibly TRBD1 (5 bases). The sequenced sample consisted of PBMCs. The source of this sequence is a woman between 18 and 29 years old in good health and CMV-seronegative. CDR3 in amino acids: CASSLGGGDTEAFF. The CDR3 region has the DNA TGTGCCAGCAGCTTGGGGGGCGGAGACACTGAAGCTTTCTTT.